The 2 T cell receptor beta chains given below trace back to one sample, sequenced in a study of blood T cells in healthy people across ages. A second PCR, run for roughly 7 to 11 cycles, used a sample-barcoded 5' primer plus a J-beta primer mix. Via MiXCR, TCRdb re-called the 5' RACE reads, giving one row per CDR3 protein. Found here are 1,300,000 or so distinct CDR3 sequences, almost 60% of them singletons; the top ten hold over 6.5%. The sequencing input was blood. The receptors here all came from a man aged 18 to 29 in good health.

This sequence joins TRBV20-1 and TRBJ2-3; tentatively, D is TRBD2 (5 bases). CDR1 DFQATT and CDR2 SNEGSKA come from the germline V gene (reference sequence). The CDR3 runs to 15 residues. V was shortened by 5 bases and J by 3 bases, with 18 bases between the two germline ends. CDR3 sequence: CSAPSSSLGTDTQYF. For the CDR3, the DNA is TGCAGTGCTCCCTCTAGCTCCCTTGGTACAGATACGCAGTATTTT.

The sample holds a few counts of this clonotype. The rearrangement links TRBV7-6 to TRBJ2-7; the match to TRBD1 covers 10 bases. Germline lookup yields CDR1 SGHVS and CDR2 FNYEAQ. The CDR3 extends over 18 amino acids. Trimming removed 6 bases from V and 3 bases from J; junction bases left unmatched: 17. The CDR3 coding sequence is TGTGCCAGCAGTCTCAACCCCTGGGCCGGGACAGGGGACTACGAGCAGTACTTC. This sequence encodes CASSLNPWAGTGDYEQYF.